A selection of T cell receptor beta chains follows, all from one sample in a study of cytomegalovirus exposure and HLA in healthy donors. Sequenced by immunoSEQ multiplex PCR; TCRdb stores in-frame clones only, minus some. This table has some 130,000 clones, roughly 78% appearing once. The sample comprised PBMCs. These receptors were obtained from a man between 25 and 39 years old in good health and CMV-seronegative. Each CDR3 is given with its conserved first and last residue. A D gene is named only where the DNA matches it firmly. A row's size may be missing; if present it is once, few, many or a size class.

TRBV4-3,TRBJ1-2,.,.,CASSQDTGSYGYTF,TGCGCCAGCAGCCAAGATACAGGTTCTTATGGCTACACCTTC
TRBV6-4,TRBJ2-3,.,TRBD2,CASSASGFTDTQYF,TGTGCCAGCAGTGCTAGCGGATTCACAGATACGCAGTATTTT
TRBV5-4,TRBJ2-1,.,.,CASSLDRDSYNEQFF,TGTGCCAGCAGCTTGGACAGGGACTCCTACAATGAGCAGTTCTTC
TRBV7-6,TRBJ1-3,.,.,CASSPGPNWGNTIYF,TGTGCCAGCAGCCCAGGCCCCAACTGGGGAAACACCATATATTTT
TRBV4-1,TRBJ2-2,few,.,CASSQEEHPGELFF,TGCGCCAGCAGCCAAGAGGAGCATCCCGGGGAGCTGTTTTTT
TRBV28,TRBJ2-3,few,.,CASSLGRDADTQYF,TGTGCCAGCAGTTTGGGCAGGGATGCAGATACGCAGTATTTT
TRBV7-9,TRBJ2-7,.,TRBD2,CASSPTGLAGPSYEQYF,TGTGCCAGCAGCCCGACGGGACTAGCGGGCCCCTCCTACGAGCAGTACTTC
TRBV14,TRBJ2-1,.,.,CASSQWTEEQFF,TGTGCCAGCAGCCAATGGACTGAGGAGCAGTTCTTC
TRBV7-8,TRBJ1-1,few,.,CASSLDTRLKTEAFF,TGTGCCAGCAGCTTAGATACCCGACTGAAAACTGAAGCTTTCTTT
TRBV6-1,TRBJ2-1,.,.,CASREPRYEQFF,TGTGCCAGCAGAGAACCGCGGTATGAGCAGTTCTTC
TRBV7-9,TRBJ2-1,once,TRBD1,CASSPGTGGRYNEQFF,TGTGCCAGCAGCCCAGGGACAGGGGGAAGGTACAATGAGCAGTTCTTC
TRBV28,TRBJ1-5,few,TRBD1,CASRSGGGQPQNF,TGTGCCAGCAGATCAGGGGGAGGTCAGCCCCAGAATTTT
TRBV9,TRBJ2-3,.,.,CASSVGPGEGTDTQYF,TGTGCCAGCAGCGTAGGGCCGGGAGAGGGCACAGATACGCAGTATTTT
TRBV7-8,TRBJ1-1,.,.,CASSLVWGHLGVNTEAFF,TGTGCCAGCAGCTTAGTCTGGGGACATTTGGGGGTGAACACTGAAGCTTTCTTT
TRBV7-2,TRBJ2-5,.,TRBD2,CASSLVLRGRPWETQYF,TGTGCCAGCAGCTTAGTGCTGCGCGGGAGACCGTGGGAGACCCAGTACTTC
TRBV4-3,TRBJ2-7,.,TRBD1,CASSQDVTGAEEQYF,TGCGCCAGCAGCCAAGATGTCACAGGGGCTGAGGAGCAGTACTTC
TRBV14,TRBJ1-4,.,TRBD1,CASSHAGTANEKLFF,TGTGCCAGCAGCCACGCGGGGACAGCAAATGAAAAACTGTTTTTT
TRBV27,TRBJ2-7,.,TRBD2,CASSPLDRVAGPYF,TGTGCCAGCAGTCCCCTTGACCGAGTAGCGGGTCCGTACTTC
TRBV28,TRBJ2-1,.,TRBD1,CASSTPGGQGHNEQFF,TGTGCCAGCAGCACCCCAGGGGGACAGGGTCACAATGAGCAGTTCTTC
TRBV29-1,TRBJ2-7,.,TRBD2,CSAQGLAESSYEQYF,TGCAGCGCCCAAGGACTAGCGGAGAGCTCCTACGAGCAGTACTTC
TRBV29-1,TRBJ2-6,.,.,CSAIDSHSGANVLTF,TGCAGCGCAATTGACAGCCACTCTGGGGCCAACGTCCTGACTTTC
TRBV7-2,TRBJ1-1,.,.,CASSLVPEIRSTEAFF,TGTGCCAGCAGCTTAGTCCCCGAGATAAGAAGCACTGAAGCTTTCTTT
TRBV7-9,TRBJ1-3,.,.,CASTGQFSGNTIYF,TGTGCCAGCACAGGACAGTTCTCTGGAAACACCATATATTTT
TRBV5-6,TRBJ2-7,.,TRBD2,CASSLAGGSTSGRYEQYF,TGTGCCAGCAGCTTGGCCGGCGGGTCGACTAGCGGGAGATACGAGCAGTACTTC
TRBV6-6,TRBJ2-2,.,.,CAGRVALTGELFF,TGTGCCGGGAGAGTAGCGTTGACCGGGGAGCTGTTTTTT
TRBV15,TRBJ1-5,.,.,CATSRDDAVSQPQHF,TGTGCCACCAGCAGAGATGATGCGGTCAGTCAGCCCCAGCATTTT
TRBV9,TRBJ2-5,.,TRBD2,CASSPSSGTSGVETQYF,TGTGCCAGCAGCCCGTCGAGTGGGACTAGCGGAGTAGAGACCCAGTACTTC